This T cell receptor beta chain was documented in a study of T cell changes during pregnancy in multiple sclerosis. Some clones are missing from TCRdb's copy, which holds only in-frame ones; the method was immunoSEQ multiplex PCR. The sample consists of about 99,000 clones, 90% to 95% of them appearing once. Trimming cost V 2 bases and J 6 bases, with 14 bases left between them. The CDR3 spans 14 residues. Germline CDR1 SGHRS, CDR2 YFSETQ. The receptor was derived from a female donor with multiple sclerosis, enrolled in a pregnancy study. The rearrangement links TRBV5-1 to TRBJ1-2; D is perhaps TRBD1 (6 bases). The sample consisted of peripheral blood, taken after pregnancy. The CDR3 bases are TGCGCCAGCAGCTTTGGAAGGACAGCGGATGGCTACACCTTC. It codes for CASSFGRTADGYTF.